This entry lists 22 T cell receptor beta chains sequenced from one sample in a study of cytomegalovirus exposure and HLA in healthy donors. The study ran its PCR with 60 Vbeta and 13 Jbeta primers. Sequenced by immunoSEQ multiplex PCR; TCRdb stores in-frame clones only, minus some. The sample has around 150,000 clones; 70% to 85% are singletons. The specimen sequenced was PBMCs. The receptors stem from a man in his forties in good health and CMV-seropositive.

V is TRBV5-1 and J is TRBJ2-5, with 7 bases identical to TRBD2. CDR1 and CDR2 (germline): SGHRS, YFSETQ. The ends lost 6 bases at V and 2 bases at J; junction bases unmatched: 7. This CDR3 is 14 amino acids long. The CDR3 region is CASNFTSVQETQYF. CDR3 in DNA: TGCGCCAGCAACTTTACTAGCGTACAAGAGACCCAGTACTTC.

The rearrangement links TRBV27 to TRBJ1-2; D gene ambiguous. The germline V gene has CDR1 MNHEY and CDR2 SMNVEV (reference sequence). Trimming left V 5 bases short and J 4 bases short, with 11 bases between. CDR3 size: 13 residues. The CDR3 sequence: CASSRTSVYGYTF. The CDR3 DNA reads as TGTGCCAGCAGTCGAACGTCGGTCTATGGCTACACCTTC.

This clone was detected only a few times. The V and J genes are TRBV5-4 and TRBJ1-1, with a possible D match to TRBD1 (5 bases). CDR3 length: 15 amino acids. Germline assignment: CDR1 SGHNT and CDR2 YYREEE (reference sequence). Trimming pared 0 bases from V and 4 bases from J, leaving 13 bases between. The CDR3 sequence is CASSLDGGRGTEAFF. The CDR3 coding sequence is TGTGCCAGCAGCTTGGACGGGGGTAGGGGCACTGAAGCTTTCTTT. The full variable domain, rest sourced from reference TRBV5-4 and TRBJ1-1, is ETGVTQSPTHLIKTRGQQVTLRCSSQSGHNTVSWYQQALGQGPQFIFQYYREEENGRGNFPPRFSGLQFPNYSSELNVNALELDDSALYLCASSLDGGRGTEAFFGQGTRLTVV.

The rearrangement joins TRBV2 to TRBJ1-1; 9 nucleotides match TRBD1. CDR1 is SNHLY, CDR2 FYNNEI, per germline. The CDR3 has 14 amino acids. V gave up 5 bases and J gave up 1 base; unmatched junction bases: 2. CDR3 residues: CASSWDRANTEAFF. Here the CDR3 DNA reads TGTGCCAGCAGTTGGGACAGGGCGAACACTGAAGCTTTCTTT.

The rearrangement uses TRBV19 and TRBJ2-7, with D possibly being TRBD2 (6 bases). Looked up from germline, CDR1 is LNHDA and CDR2 is SQIVND (reference sequence). The length of the CDR3 is 13 residues. The V end lost 3 bases, the J end lost 3 bases, and 9 bases lay between the germline ends. CDR3 bases: TGTGCCAGTAGTATTCTCGGGGGCTACGAGCAGTACTTC. It encodes CASSILGGYEQYF.

This chain connects TRBV7-6 to TRBJ2-2; D might be TRBD2 (6 bases). Trimming removed 2 bases at V and 3 bases at J, with 13 bases between. CDR1 and CDR2 (germline): SGHVS, FNYEAQ. The CDR3 is made up of 16 amino acids. CDR3 in amino acids: CASSLRGFGDTGELFF. The CDR3 DNA follows: TGTGCCAGCAGCTTACGGGGGTTTGGGGACACCGGGGAGCTGTTTTTT.

V and J are TRBV11-2 and TRBJ2-5; D gene ambiguous. The germline CDR1 and CDR2 sequences are SGHAT and FQNNGV. V lost 5 bases, J lost 5 bases, and 15 bases lay in between. The CDR3 covers 14 residues. CDR3: CASSPDRGWETQYF. CDR3 sequence (DNA): TGTGCCAGCAGCCCTGATAGAGGATGGGAGACCCAGTACTTC.

Regarding this clone: A junction boundary mismatches the germline segment, possibly from a read error. Here the CDR3 reads CASSRTERGIF. For the CDR3, the DNA is TGTGCCAGCAGTCGGACAGAGAGAGGGATCTTT. This chain links TRBV6-1 with TRBJ1-1, with D possibly TRBD1 on 6 matching bases. The CDR3 sequence is 11 residues long. In germline, CDR1 is MNHNS, CDR2 SASEGT.

V gene TRBV5-4 combines with J gene TRBJ2-5, with 8 bases lining up with TRBD2. CDR1 and CDR2 from the germline V gene are SGHNT and YYREEE (reference sequence). The ends lost 5 bases at V and 2 bases at J; junction bases unmatched: 11. This CDR3 is built from 16 residues. CDR3 region: CASSRPGTSGQETQYF. CDR3 bases: TGTGCCAGCAGTCGTCCCGGGACTAGTGGTCAAGAGACCCAGTACTTC.

The sample holds one count of this clone. This chain links TRBV7-9 with TRBJ1-2; 7 positions agree with TRBD1. The junction had 0 bases not matched to a gene; V was cut back by 0 bases and J by 5 bases. CDR3 length: 13 residues. Germline V gene data show CDR1 as SEHNR and CDR2 as FQNEAQ (reference sequence). The DNA of the CDR3 is TGTGCCAGCAGCTTAGCCAGGGGGTATGGCTACACCTTC. As protein: CASSLARGYGYTF.

The chain recombines TRBV9 with TRBJ2-3, with 12 bases identical to TRBD2. CDR3 length equals 20 residues. With V trimmed by 3 bases and J by 1 base, 15 bases remained unmatched. Germline V gene sequence: CDR1 SGDLS, CDR2 YYNGEE. In nucleotides, the CDR3 is TGTGCCAGCAGCGCAAGGCCTAGCGGGAGGGTGGTGGATGGCACAGATACGCAGTATTTT. Amino acid sequence: CASSARPSGRVVDGTDTQYF.

The gene calls are TRBV6-1 and TRBJ1-1; D might be TRBD1 (6 bases). V dropped 2 bases and J dropped 3 bases, with 10 bases sitting between them. The CDR3 contains 14 residues. The germline V gene encodes CDR1 MNHNS and CDR2 SASEGT. For the CDR3, the DNA is TGTGCCAGCAGTGAATTAGGGGGGGACACTGAAGCTTTCTTT. Encoded protein: CASSELGGDTEAFF.

This clone came up once. This CDR3 reads CASSLALPSGASYEQYF. CDR3 in DNA: TGCGCCAGCAGCTTGGCCCTCCCTAGCGGGGCTTCCTACGAGCAGTACTTC. J is TRBJ2-7 and V is TRBV5-1; 9 bases align to TRBD2. CDR1 SGHRS and CDR2 YFSETQ come from the germline V gene. The J segment lost 1 base and the V segment lost 0 bases, leaving 8 bases of the junction unmatched. The CDR3 loop spans 17 amino acids. The whole variable domain, filled in from reference TRBV5-1 and TRBJ2-7, reads KAGVTQTPRYLIKTRGQQVTLSCSPISGHRSVSWYQQTPGQGLQFLFEYFSETQRNKGNFPGRFSGRQFSNSRSEMNVSTLELGDSALYLCASSLALPSGASYEQYFGPGTRLTVT.

This clone showed up just once. The rearrangement links TRBV6-6 to TRBJ1-1; D gene unclear. Per germline, CDR1 MNHNY and CDR2 SVGAGI (reference sequence). The germline V and J ends were trimmed by 5 bases and 5 bases, with 12 bases remaining between them. The CDR3 loop spans 13 amino acids. CDR3 residues: CASSRTGGTEAFF. The CDR3 nucleotides read TGTGCCAGCAGTCGGACGGGAGGGACTGAAGCTTTCTTT.

The J gene is TRBJ1-2, the V gene TRBV27; TRBD1 aligns across 11 bases. From germline, CDR1 is MNHEY and CDR2 SMNVEV (reference sequence). The CDR3 runs to 14 residues. Trimming took 7 bases from V and 7 from J; bases not matched to a gene: 8. The CDR3 DNA follows: TGTGCCAGCATGAGGGACAGGGGGAGAGGTGGCTACACCTTC. Residues: CASMRDRGRGGYTF.

The chain has TRBV9 and TRBJ2-7; D is unclear. V lost 1 base, J lost 6 bases, and 8 bases lay in between. This CDR3 has 12 amino acids. The germline V gene has CDR1 SGDLS and CDR2 YYNGEE. The CDR3 reads CASSVYRGEQYF. The CDR3 DNA reads TGTGCCAGCAGCGTATACCGAGGCGAGCAGTACTTC.

This chain uses TRBV29-1 with TRBJ1-1; D remains ambiguous. Germline CDR1 SQVTM, CDR2 ANQGSEA. V lost 7 bases and J lost 5, with 17 bases in between. CDR3 size: 13 residues. The CDR3 DNA sequence: TGCAGCGCTACGGACGGGGAGGAGACTGAAGCTTTCTTT. Translation: CSATDGEETEAFF. The whole variable domain, filled in from reference TRBV29-1 and TRBJ1-1, reads SAVISQKPSRDICQRGTSLTIQCQVDSQVTMMFWYRQQPGQSLTLIATANQGSEATYESGFVIDKFPISRPNLTFSTLTVSNMSPEDSSIYLCSATDGEETEAFFGQGTRLTVV.

This sequence joins TRBV27 and TRBJ1-5, with D hard to call. CDR1 is MNHEY and CDR2 is SMNVEV in the germline V gene (reference sequence). V was cut by 3 bases and J by 2 bases, with 11 bases left in between. The CDR3 contains 15 residues. The CDR3 region has the DNA TGTGCCAGCAGTTTCTCCAGCGGGGGCAATCAGCCCCAGCATTTT. Translating it yields CASSFSSGGNQPQHF.

This chain connects TRBV19 to TRBJ1-1; D call uncertain. Trimming cost V 2 bases and J 0 bases, with 4 bases left between them. Germline V gene data show CDR1 as LNHDA and CDR2 as SQIVND (reference sequence). The CDR3 contains 13 residues. In DNA form, the CDR3 reads TGTGCCAGTAGTATACAGTTGAACACTGAAGCTTTCTTT. It yields the protein CASSIQLNTEAFF.

V gene TRBV6-1 combines with J gene TRBJ1-2; possible D gene TRBD1, 5 bases. The CDR3 is 13 amino acids. V was shortened by 6 bases and J by 7 bases, with 15 bases between the two germline ends. Germline V gives CDR1 MNHNS, CDR2 SASEGT. In nucleotides, the CDR3 is TGTGCCAGCAGCCCGGTCTCAGGGTCTGGCTACACCTTC. Amino acid sequence: CASSPVSGSGYTF.

This clone was seen only a few times. This rearrangement joins TRBV4-1 to TRBJ2-1; TRBD2 matches at 8 bases. Germline CDR1 MGHRA, CDR2 YSYEKL. This CDR3 is built from 18 residues. Unmatched junction bases numbered 12, after V lost 1 base and J lost 4 bases. The CDR3 region is CASSQVIAGLSVYNEQFF. CDR3 in DNA: TGCGCCAGCAGCCAAGTGATAGCGGGATTATCTGTTTACAATGAGCAGTTCTTC.

J is TRBJ2-1 and V is TRBV4-1; the match to TRBD2 covers 8 bases. V dropped 5 bases and J dropped 3; count of bases not matched to a gene: 6. The CDR3 consists of 15 residues. Looked up from germline, CDR1 is MGHRA and CDR2 is YSYEKL. CDR3 amino acids: CASSYGTSLYNEQFF. DNA for the CDR3: TGCGCCAGCAGCTACGGGACTAGTCTCTACAATGAGCAGTTCTTC.